This TCR beta chain was captured in a study of post-analysis software for immune sequencing data. The library was made from cDNA and included unique molecular identifiers. TCRdb reprocessed the PCR reads with MiXCR, giving one entry per CDR3 protein. The sample records fewer than 550,000 distinct CDR3 sequences, around 36% being singletons. About this clonotype: The antigen is not known.

This CDR3 contains 16 residues. V was clipped by 0 bases and J by 4 bases; unmatched bases: 6. Germline V gene data show CDR1 as SGHRS and CDR2 as YFSETQ. Whole-study findings and limits: Samples prepared in the same batch strongly co-clustered by F measure. Five TRBV segments were significantly more frequent in patients than in controls. TRBV5-6, TRBV5-1 and TRBV20-1 were among these segments.

Sample: blood. This chain joins TRBV5-1 and TRBJ2-3; 9 positions match TRBD2. This TCR came from a girl between 2 and 17 years old with multiple sclerosis. CDR3 sequence reads: CASSLVSSGGSDTQYF. The CDR3 DNA follows: TGCGCCAGCAGCTTGGTGTCCAGCGGGGGGTCAGATACGCAGTATTTT.